These T cell receptor beta chains were read from a single sample in a study of CD8+ T cells in alopecia areata. The data were produced by immunoSEQ multiplex PCR, yet TCRdb's version contains in-frame clones alone and is incomplete. The data show approximately 210,000 clones, approximately 56% seen once. This material consisted of CD4+ T cells sorted from blood, taken at week 4, from a patient treated with tofacitinib. These TCRs come from a human donor with alopecia areata. Each CDR3 is given with its conserved first and last residue. The size field is filled for only some rows; it gives once, few, many or a size class.

abundance	v_gene	j_gene	CDR3aa
NA	TRBV20-1	TRBJ1-2	CSARLDYGYTF
NA	TRBV2	TRBJ1-5	CASSTDGFGNQPQHF
NA	TRBV30	TRBJ2-5	CAGTRAGGYQETQYF
NA	TRBV28	TRBJ2-3	CASSTFGATDTQYF
NA	TRBV30	TRBJ1-1	CAWRRQGLNTEAFF
NA	TRBV6-6	TRBJ2-1	CASSYRGGEQFF
NA	TRBV18	TRBJ2-6	CASCPGQGASGANVLTF
NA	TRBV25-1	TRBJ2-7	CASSSTSGTQNSYEQYF
NA	TRBV2	TRBJ2-5	CASSGADGETQYF
NA	TRBV6-1	TRBJ2-1	CASRGTGFGTDEQFF
NA	TRBV4-1	TRBJ1-2	CASSQITGSGYGYTF
once	TRBV5-1	TRBJ1-2	CASSLDGTVRNYGYTF
NA	TRBV11-2	TRBJ2-2	CATRGTRAGELFF
few	TRBV7-9	TRBJ2-1	CASSLISGAYNEQFF
NA	TRBV9	TRBJ1-2	CASSVEGNYGYTF
NA	TRBV18	TRBJ1-5	CASSLTGIAQPQHF
NA	TRBV30	TRBJ1-5	CAWSRGQGEQPQHF
NA	TRBV29-1	TRBJ1-1	CSVAQALNTEAFF
NA	TRBV30	TRBJ1-2	CAWSVYRDYGYTF
NA	TRBV6-5	TRBJ2-7	CASSPSRSGEQYF
NA	TRBV6-5	TRBJ2-5	CASRGLAGSETQYF
few	TRBV14	TRBJ2-1	CASSPLRRGVDNEQFF
NA	TRBV29-1	TRBJ2-7	CSVTTLQGQVRNEQYF
few	TRBV29-1	TRBJ2-1	CSVSPGYEQFF
NA	TRBV5-1	TRBJ2-6	CASSLMTTTSGANVLTF
NA	TRBV30	TRBJ2-3	CAWSTKGTLTDTQYF
few	TRBV10-3	TRBJ2-1	CAISDRGGGDNEQFF
NA	TRBV6-4	TRBJ2-1	CASSLQGASHNEQFF
NA	TRBV4-1	TRBJ1-2	CASSQGVEGYGYTF
NA	TRBV30	TRBJ1-2	CAWRGSLDYGYTF
NA	TRBV5-1	TRBJ2-2	CASSGPRTPNTGELFF
NA	TRBV11-2	TRBJ2-7	CASSLGREQGSDQYF
few	TRBV28	TRBJ1-1	CASRSPWDRRTEAFF
NA	TRBV7-2	TRBJ2-7	CASSSRVDPYEQYF
NA	TRBV5-1	TRBJ2-2	CASSPGTGTGELFF
NA	TRBV10-3	TRBJ2-7	CAISDRDRGEKYEQYF
NA	TRBV2	TRBJ2-7	CASSSPGTHVYEQYF